This entry lists 8 T cell receptor beta chains sequenced from one sample in a study of T-cell reconstitution after alpha-beta-depleted transplantation in children. It was with unique molecular identifiers that the TCRbeta library was prepared. TCRdb reprocessed the PCR reads with MiXCR, giving one entry per CDR3 protein. The data hold roughly 570,000 distinct CDR3 sequences, with 25% to 30% observed a single time. The input for sequencing was PBMCs, taken before TCRalphabeta/CD19-depleted stem cell transplant. The receptors derive from a boy younger than two with Wiskott-Aldrich syndrome, due to receive a stem cell transplant.

The chain combines TRBV20-1 with TRBJ2-2; 7 positions match TRBD2. This CDR3 is 15 amino acids long. V lost 5 bases to trimming and J lost 1 base; unmatched junction nucleotides: 7. Germline V gene data show CDR1 as DFQATT and CDR2 as SNEGSKA (reference sequence). The CDR3 loop reads CSAEEAGVNTGELFF. The CDR3, as DNA: TGCAGTGCTGAGGAGGCGGGAGTGAACACCGGGGAGCTGTTTTTT.

The chain combines TRBV7-3 with TRBJ2-3, with D possibly matching TRBD2 (6 bases). The length of the CDR3 is 15 residues. CDR1 and CDR2 (germline): SGHTA, FQGTGA. Trimming took off 2 bases at V and 3 bases at J, with 12 bases between the two ends. The CDR3 loop is CASSLRGIGTDTQYF. The CDR3 bases are TGTGCCAGCAGCTTACGGGGGATCGGGACAGATACGCAGTATTTT.

The CDR3 spells CASGTLGLETQYF. CDR3 DNA: TGTGCCAGCGGGACCCTTGGCCTGGAGACCCAGTACTTC. The V and J genes are TRBV6-1 and TRBJ2-5; D tentatively fits TRBD1 or TRBD2 (5 bases each). V lost 8 bases and J 5 bases, leaving 15 bases between the germline ends. In germline, CDR1 is MNHNS, CDR2 SASEGT. The CDR3 runs 13 residues.

This rearrangement joins TRBV20-1 to TRBJ1-5, with D unclear. Germline lookup yields CDR1 DFQATT and CDR2 SNEGSKA (reference sequence). This CDR3 is 15 amino acids long. Trimming stripped 0 bases from V and 5 bases from J, with 14 bases between. CDR3 nucleotides: TGCAGTGCTAGAGACTCAGGCGGGGATTATCAGCCCCAGCATTTT. Amino acid sequence: CSARDSGGDYQPQHF.

This clonotype has only a few counts. This chain connects TRBV6-1 to TRBJ2-5; 12 bases line up with TRBD2. CDR3 length equals 16 residues. With 5 bases clipped from V and 7 bases from J, the junction kept 11 bases outside the gene matches. The germline V gene has CDR1 MNHNS and CDR2 SASEGT. CDR3 DNA sequence: TGTGCCAGCAGTCCCAGGGCTAGCGGGAGGGCCGGGACCCAGTACTTC. It encodes CASSPRASGRAGTQYF.

V gene TRBV12-3 or TRBV12-4 combines with J gene TRBJ2-7; D may correspond to TRBD1 or TRBD2 (5 bases each). V was clipped by 6 bases and J by 1 base, with 10 bases between them. This CDR3 has 13 residues. CDR3 in amino acids: CASRSGRSYEQYF. The CDR3 DNA follows: TGTGCCAGCAGATCGGGGCGGTCCTACGAGCAGTACTTC.

This clonotype turned up a few times. J is TRBJ1-1 and V is TRBV5-1; D remains unclear. The germline V and J ends were trimmed by 4 bases and 5 bases, with 21 bases remaining between them. The germline CDR1 and CDR2 sequences are SGHRS and YFSETQ. The CDR3 is 16 amino acids. DNA for the CDR3: TGCGCCAGCAGCCCAAATCCCAGGACCACGGTGACTGAAGCTTTCTTT. It is translated as CASSPNPRTTVTEAFF.

This clonotype has more than one count but fewer than ten. The chain employs TRBV25-1 and TRBJ2-6, with a tentative D call TRBD1 (6 bases). V lost 4 bases to trimming and J lost 0 bases, with 7 bases between them. Germline V gene sequence: CDR1 MGHDK, CDR2 SYGVNS. The CDR3 length is 15 residues. The CDR3 protein is CASSGQVSGANVLTF. The CDR3 DNA reads TGTGCCAGCAGTGGACAGGTCTCTGGGGCCAACGTCCTGACTTTC. The entire variable domain, with the rest obtained from reference TRBV25-1 and TRBJ2-6, is as follows: EADIYQTPRYLVIGTGKKITLECSQTMGHDKMYWYQQDPGMELHLIHYSYGVNSTEKGDLSSESTVSRIRTEHFPLTLESARPSHTSQYLCASSGQVSGANVLTFGAGSRLTVL.